Below, 10 T cell receptor beta chains from the same sample are listed, as sequenced in a study of blood T cell repertoires in COVID-19. TCRdb's copy holds only in-frame clones and misses some; the assay was immunoSEQ multiplex PCR. Of about 170,000 clones in the sample, 86% were seen once. The sequencing sample was made of peripheral blood. The receptors stem from a man aged 50-60 years with active or convalescent COVID-19.

This chain uses TRBV6-5 with TRBJ2-7; D is perhaps TRBD1 (6 bases). The CDR3 sequence is 14 residues long. CDR1 and CDR2 from the germline V gene are MNHEY and SVGAGI. The V end lost 1 base, the J end lost 7 bases, and 14 bases lay between the germline ends. The CDR3 loop reads CASSYWDNPSEQYF. Written as DNA, the CDR3 is TGTGCCAGCAGTTACTGGGACAACCCTTCGGAGCAGTACTTC.

V gene TRBV6-5 combines with J gene TRBJ2-3; a possible D gene is TRBD1 (6 bases). This CDR3 spans 12 amino acids. The germline gives CDR1 MNHEY, CDR2 SVGAGI. Deletions cut 6 bases from V and 3 bases from J, with 7 bases between. The CDR3 bases are TGTGCCAGCAGGCAGGGGACAGATACGCAGTATTTT. Translated: CASRQGTDTQYF.

This clone was seen only once. The chain recombines TRBV12-3 or TRBV12-4 with TRBJ1-2; 7 nucleotides line up with TRBD1. The CDR3 is made up of 13 amino acids. The V and J ends lost 10 bases and 0 bases, in that order; junction bases with no gene match: 5. CDR3 in amino acids: CATTQGANYGYTF. The CDR3 coding sequence is TGTGCCACAACGCAGGGGGCTAACTATGGCTACACCTTC.

V is TRBV29-1 and J is TRBJ2-1; 10 bases fit TRBD1. The V gene end was trimmed by 7 bases and the J gene end by 5 bases; junction bases not matched to a gene: 8. Germline CDR1 reads SQVTM; CDR2 reads ANQGSEA. The CDR3 runs 14 residues. The CDR3: CSAAGTGVHNEQFF. In DNA, the CDR3 is TGCAGCGCTGCCGGGACAGGGGTCCACAATGAGCAGTTCTTC.

This chain joins TRBV5-1 and TRBJ2-1, with 7 bases identical to TRBD2. V was pared by 4 bases and J by 8 bases, with 12 bases of the junction left unmatched. Per the germline V gene, CDR1 is SGHRS and CDR2 is YFSETQ. The CDR3 has 15 amino acids. This CDR3 is CASSPGGGIPHEQFF. The CDR3, as DNA: TGCGCCAGCAGCCCTGGCGGGGGAATCCCCCATGAGCAGTTCTTC.

This chain connects TRBV2 to TRBJ1-3; 7 nucleotides match TRBD1. Germline-derived CDR1 and CDR2 are SNHLY and FYNNEI. This CDR3 region has 12 residues. The trim removed 7 bases at V and 10 bases at J, leaving 7 bases unmatched. This CDR3 is CASNNRGLTIYF. The DNA for the CDR3 is TGTGCCAGCAATAACAGGGGTTTGACCATATATTTT.

This chain uses TRBV19 with TRBJ2-7; tentative D call: TRBD1 (5 bases). The CDR3 is 15 amino acids. Germline CDR1 reads LNHDA; CDR2 reads SQIVND (reference sequence). The V end lost 3 bases, the J end lost 0 bases, and 12 bases lay between the germline ends. CDR3 amino acids: CASSIKGPSSYEQYF. The CDR3 nucleotides read TGTGCCAGTAGTATTAAGGGGCCGAGCTCCTACGAGCAGTACTTC.

The rearrangement joins TRBV6-6 to TRBJ1-1; 12 nucleotides match TRBD1. This CDR3 has 17 residues. From germline, CDR1 is MNHNY and CDR2 SVGAGI (reference sequence). Trimming took 6 bases from V and 4 from J; bases not matched to a gene: 12. The CDR3 loop is CASSRSPGTGGFTEAFF. The CDR3 DNA follows: TGTGCCAGCAGCCGAAGCCCCGGGACAGGGGGCTTCACTGAAGCTTTCTTT.

This chain connects TRBV15 to TRBJ2-3, with 9 bases fitting TRBD2. V shed 5 bases and J 6 bases; nucleotides not matched to a gene: 15. The germline V gene has CDR1 LNHNV and CDR2 YYDKDF (reference sequence). This CDR3 region has 17 residues. CDR3 DNA sequence: TGTGCCACCAGCGAGAACGCCTTAGCGGGAGCAGTGGATACGCAGTATTTT. Protein sequence: CATSENALAGAVDTQYF.

The chain carries TRBV19 and TRBJ1-1; TRBD1 matches 9 bases. The V and J ends lost 7 bases and 7 bases, in that order; junction bases with no gene match: 10. CDR3 length: 14 residues. The germline gives CDR1 LNHDA, CDR2 SQIVND (reference sequence). DNA for the CDR3: TGTGCCAGTAATCGGGGGACAGGGATTAGTGAAGCTTTCTTT. This sequence encodes CASNRGTGISEAFF.